This TCR beta chain was captured by sequencing in a study of T cell responses to AZD1222 COVID-19 vaccine. Repertoires were generated with immunoSEQ multiplex PCR, while TCRdb's copy carries only in-frame clones and drops some. There are some 150,000 clones in the sample; 85% to 95% occur only once, and around 0.9% lies in the top ten. A remark on this clone: What it binds is not known.

Findings of the study overall: Just a handful of people given AZD1222 tested seropositive at baseline. It should be noted that donors were predominantly white British and more often female, and clonal diversity was possibly underestimated. All repertoire sampling was performed exclusively after the peak T cell response. Across spike, vaccine-associated CD4 TCRs were found, dominant at 160-218 and 743-854.

The germline CDR1 and CDR2 sequences are SGHTA and FQGTGA. CDR3 length equals 13 residues. Losses at the gene ends were 5 bases for V and 4 bases for J; bases not matched to a gene: 3. This sample comprised peripheral blood, obtained on day 0 of MenACWY control vaccination. V is TRBV7-3 and J is TRBJ1-1; 8 nucleotides align to TRBD1. The receptor was isolated from an adult in good health. The CDR3 here is CASSLQGGTEAFF. Here the CDR3 DNA reads TGTGCCAGCAGCCTACAGGGGGGCACTGAAGCTTTCTTT.